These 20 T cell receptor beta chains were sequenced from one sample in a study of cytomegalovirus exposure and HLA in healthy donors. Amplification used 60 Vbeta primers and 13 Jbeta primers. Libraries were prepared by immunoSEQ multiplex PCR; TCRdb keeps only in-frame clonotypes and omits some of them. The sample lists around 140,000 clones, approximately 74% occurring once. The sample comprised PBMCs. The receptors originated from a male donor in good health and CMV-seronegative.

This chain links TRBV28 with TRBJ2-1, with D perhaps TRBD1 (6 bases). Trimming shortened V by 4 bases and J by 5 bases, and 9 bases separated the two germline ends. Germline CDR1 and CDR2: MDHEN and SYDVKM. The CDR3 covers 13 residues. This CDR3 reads CASSYRENNEQFF. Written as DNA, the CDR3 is TGTGCCAGCAGTTACAGGGAGAACAATGAGCAGTTCTTC.

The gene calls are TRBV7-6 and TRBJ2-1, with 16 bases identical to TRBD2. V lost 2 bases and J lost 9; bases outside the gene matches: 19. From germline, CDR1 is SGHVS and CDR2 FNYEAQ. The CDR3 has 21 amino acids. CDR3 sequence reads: CASSLRPGLAGGQKGFGEQFF. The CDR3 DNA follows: TGTGCCAGCAGCTTACGTCCGGGACTAGCGGGAGGGCAGAAAGGGTTTGGTGAGCAGTTCTTC.

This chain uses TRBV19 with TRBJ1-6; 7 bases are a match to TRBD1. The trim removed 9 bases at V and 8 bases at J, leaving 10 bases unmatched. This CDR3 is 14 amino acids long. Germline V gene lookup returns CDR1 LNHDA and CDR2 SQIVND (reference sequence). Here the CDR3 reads CASRGGGVDSPLHF. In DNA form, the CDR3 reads TGTGCCAGCCGAGGGGGCGGGGTGGATTCACCCCTCCACTTT. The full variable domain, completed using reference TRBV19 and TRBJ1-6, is DGGITQSPKYLFRKEGQNVTLSCEQNLNHDAMYWYRQDPGQGLRLIYYSQIVNDFQKGDIAEGYSVSREKKESFPLTVTSAQKNPTAFYLCASRGGGVDSPLHFGNGTRLTVT.

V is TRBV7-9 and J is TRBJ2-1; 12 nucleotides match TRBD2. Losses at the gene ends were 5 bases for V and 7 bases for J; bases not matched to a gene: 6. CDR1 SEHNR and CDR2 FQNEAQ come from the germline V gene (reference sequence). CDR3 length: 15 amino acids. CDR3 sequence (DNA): TGTGCCAGCAGCCCCCGCCTAGCGGGGGGGAATGAGCAGTTCTTC. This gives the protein CASSPRLAGGNEQFF.

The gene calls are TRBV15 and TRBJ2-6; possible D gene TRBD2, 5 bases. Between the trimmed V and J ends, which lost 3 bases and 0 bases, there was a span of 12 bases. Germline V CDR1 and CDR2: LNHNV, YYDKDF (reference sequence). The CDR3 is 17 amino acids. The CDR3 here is CATSRGLDYSGANVLTF. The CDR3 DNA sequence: TGTGCCACCAGCAGGGGCCTAGACTACTCTGGGGCCAACGTCCTGACTTTC.

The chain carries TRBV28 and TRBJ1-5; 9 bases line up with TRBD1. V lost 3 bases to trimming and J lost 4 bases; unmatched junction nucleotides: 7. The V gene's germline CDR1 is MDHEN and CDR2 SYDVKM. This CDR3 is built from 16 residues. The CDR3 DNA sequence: TGTGCCAGCAGTTTCGGGGACAGGGTTGGGAATCAGCCCCAGCATTTT. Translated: CASSFGDRVGNQPQHF.

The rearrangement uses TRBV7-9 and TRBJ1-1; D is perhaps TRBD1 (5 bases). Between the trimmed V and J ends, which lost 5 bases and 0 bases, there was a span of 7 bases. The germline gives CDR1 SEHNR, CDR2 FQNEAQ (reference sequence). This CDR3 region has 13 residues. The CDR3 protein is CASSPRVNTEAFF. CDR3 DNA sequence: TGTGCCAGCAGCCCCAGGGTGAACACTGAAGCTTTCTTT.

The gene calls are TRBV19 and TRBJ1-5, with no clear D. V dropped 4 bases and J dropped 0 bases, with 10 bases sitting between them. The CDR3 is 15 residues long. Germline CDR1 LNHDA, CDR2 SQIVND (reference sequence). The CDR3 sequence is CASSKPRDSNQPQHF. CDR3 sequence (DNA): TGTGCCAGTAGTAAGCCGCGCGATAGCAATCAGCCCCAGCATTTT.

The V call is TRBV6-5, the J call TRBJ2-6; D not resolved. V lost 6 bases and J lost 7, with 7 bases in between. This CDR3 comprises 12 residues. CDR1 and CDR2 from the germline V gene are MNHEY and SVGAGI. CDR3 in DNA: TGTGCCAGCAGCCCAGGAGCCAACGTCCTGACTTTC. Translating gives CASSPGANVLTF.

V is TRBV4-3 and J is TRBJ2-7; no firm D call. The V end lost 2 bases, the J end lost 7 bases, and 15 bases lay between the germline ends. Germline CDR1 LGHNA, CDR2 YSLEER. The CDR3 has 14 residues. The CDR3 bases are TGCGCCAGCAGCCAATCCTACCGGGTTCCTGAGCAGTACTTC. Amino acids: CASSQSYRVPEQYF.

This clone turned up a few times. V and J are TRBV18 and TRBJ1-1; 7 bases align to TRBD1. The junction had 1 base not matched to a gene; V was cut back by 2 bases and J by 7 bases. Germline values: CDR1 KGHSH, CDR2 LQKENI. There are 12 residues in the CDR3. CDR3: CASSPGTDEAFF. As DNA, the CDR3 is TGTGCCAGCTCACCAGGGACAGATGAAGCTTTCTTT.

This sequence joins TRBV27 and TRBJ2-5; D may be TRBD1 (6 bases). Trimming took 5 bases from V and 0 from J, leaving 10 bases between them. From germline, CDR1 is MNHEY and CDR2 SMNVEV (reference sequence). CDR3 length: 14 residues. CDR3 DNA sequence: TGTGCCAGCAGTCCAGGGGAGTACCAAGAGACCCAGTACTTC. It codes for CASSPGEYQETQYF.

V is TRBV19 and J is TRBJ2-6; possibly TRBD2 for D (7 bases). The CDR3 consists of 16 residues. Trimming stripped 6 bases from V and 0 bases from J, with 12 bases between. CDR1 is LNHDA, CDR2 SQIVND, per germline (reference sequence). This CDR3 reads CASRRGGGSGANVLTF. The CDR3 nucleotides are TGTGCCAGTAGGAGAGGGGGGGGCTCTGGGGCCAACGTCCTGACTTTC.

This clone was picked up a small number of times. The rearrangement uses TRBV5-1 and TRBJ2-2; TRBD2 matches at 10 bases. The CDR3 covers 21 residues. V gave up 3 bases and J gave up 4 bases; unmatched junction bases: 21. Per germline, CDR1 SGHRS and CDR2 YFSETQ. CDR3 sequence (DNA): TGCGCCAGCAGCTCGGGCCTTCACATCCGAGCAGCGGGAGGGCCCACCGGGGAGCTGTTTTTT. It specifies CASSSGLHIRAAGGPTGELFF.

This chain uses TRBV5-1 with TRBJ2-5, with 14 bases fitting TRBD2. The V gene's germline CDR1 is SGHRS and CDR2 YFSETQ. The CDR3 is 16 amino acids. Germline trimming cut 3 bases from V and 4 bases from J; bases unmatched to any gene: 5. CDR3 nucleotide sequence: TGCGCCAGCAGCTGGGGGACTAGCGGGGGTTCAGAGACCCAGTACTTC. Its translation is CASSWGTSGGSETQYF. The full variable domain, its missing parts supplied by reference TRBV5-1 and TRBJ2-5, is KAGVTQTPRYLIKTRGQQVTLSCSPISGHRSVSWYQQTPGQGLQFLFEYFSETQRNKGNFPGRFSGRQFSNSRSEMNVSTLELGDSALYLCASSWGTSGGSETQYFGPGTRLLVL.

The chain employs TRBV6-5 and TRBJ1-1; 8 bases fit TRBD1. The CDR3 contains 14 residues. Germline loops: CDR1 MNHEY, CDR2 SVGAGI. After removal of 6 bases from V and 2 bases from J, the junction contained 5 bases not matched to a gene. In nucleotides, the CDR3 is TGTGCCAGCAGACCACAGGGGGATAACACTGAAGCTTTCTTT. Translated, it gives CASRPQGDNTEAFF.

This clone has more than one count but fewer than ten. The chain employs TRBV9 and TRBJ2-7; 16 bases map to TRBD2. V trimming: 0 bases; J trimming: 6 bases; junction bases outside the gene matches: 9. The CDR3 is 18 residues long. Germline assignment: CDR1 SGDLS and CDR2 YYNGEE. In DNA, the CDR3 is TGTGCCAGCAGCGTAGCTGGGACTAGCGGGGGGGGTTCTCCCGAGCAGTACTTC. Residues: CASSVAGTSGGGSPEQYF.

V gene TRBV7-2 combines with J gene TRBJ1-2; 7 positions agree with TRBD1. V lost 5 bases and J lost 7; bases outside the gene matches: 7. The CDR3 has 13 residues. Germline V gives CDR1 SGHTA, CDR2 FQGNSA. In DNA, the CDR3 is TGTGCCAGCAGCCGAGACAGGGACAGTGGCTACACCTTC. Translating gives CASSRDRDSGYTF.

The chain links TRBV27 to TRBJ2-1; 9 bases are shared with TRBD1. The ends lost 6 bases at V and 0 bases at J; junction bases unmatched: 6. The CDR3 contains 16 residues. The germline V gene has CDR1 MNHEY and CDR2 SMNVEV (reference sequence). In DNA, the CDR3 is TGTGCCAGCAGCCGCGGGACAGGGTCCTCCTACAATGAGCAGTTCTTC. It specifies CASSRGTGSSYNEQFF.

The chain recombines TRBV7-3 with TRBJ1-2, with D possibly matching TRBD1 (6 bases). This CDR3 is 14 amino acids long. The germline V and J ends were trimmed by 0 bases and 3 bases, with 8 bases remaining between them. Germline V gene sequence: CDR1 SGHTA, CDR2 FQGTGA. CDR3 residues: CASSLTAGDYGYTF. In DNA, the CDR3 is TGTGCCAGCAGCTTAACGGCAGGGGACTATGGCTACACCTTC.